These 30 T cell receptor beta chains were sequenced from one sample in a study of identical twins. TCRdb itself ran the 5' RACE reads through MiXCR, one entry per CDR3 protein. The data hold about 200,000 distinct CDR3 sequences, with 5.5% to 7.5% observed a single time. The sample was also reused in another study, on T cells expressing NK-cell markers.

What was sequenced was CD8+ T cells sorted from blood. These receptors were collected from a woman between 18 and 30 years old in good health.

The table lists this clonotype with many counts. The V gene is TRBV5-6, the J gene TRBJ2-1; 13 bases are shared with TRBD2. The germline gives CDR1 SGHDT, CDR2 YYEEEE. J gave up 15 bases and V 4 bases, and 13 bases lay outside the gene matches. The CDR3 length is 15 residues. CDR3 sequence (DNA): TGTGCCAGCAGCCCCAGTGAGGAGGGACTAGCGGGATTGTTCTTC. This gives the protein CASSPSEEGLAGLFF.

This clonotype has more than one count but fewer than ten. The chain joins TRBV27 to TRBJ2-1; weak D call: TRBD2 (6 bases). V dropped 6 bases and J dropped 8 bases, with 14 bases sitting between them. Germline V gene sequence: CDR1 MNHEY, CDR2 SMNVEV (reference sequence). The CDR3 runs 13 residues. The CDR3 protein is CASRGAWGDEQFF. CDR3 DNA sequence: TGTGCCAGCAGGGGCGCTTGGGGGGATGAGCAGTTCTTC.

V gene TRBV6-5 combines with J gene TRBJ1-1, with D possibly TRBD1 on 6 matching bases. V was pared by 2 bases and J by 6 bases, with 13 bases between. There are 14 residues in the CDR3. Germline CDR1 MNHEY, CDR2 SVGAGI. As DNA, the CDR3 is TGTGCCAGCAGTTACACGACAGGTATCGCTGAAGCTTTCTTT. Protein product: CASSYTTGIAEAFF.

In its sample, this clonotype was seen many times. The chain joins TRBV11-2 to TRBJ1-1, with 10 bases aligning to TRBD1. CDR1 is SGHAT, CDR2 FQNNGV, per germline. CDR3 size: 13 residues. Trimming took 4 bases from V and 7 from J; bases not matched to a gene: 3. CDR3 in amino acids: CASSSRTGGEAFF. The CDR3 nucleotides read TGTGCCAGCAGCTCTCGGACAGGGGGTGAAGCTTTCTTT.

At least ten counts were recorded for this clonotype. This rearrangement joins TRBV5-4 to TRBJ2-7, with 8 bases identical to TRBD1. This CDR3 comprises 15 residues. The germline V gene has CDR1 SGHNT and CDR2 YYREEE (reference sequence). The trim removed 3 bases at V and 5 bases at J, leaving 10 bases unmatched. CDR3 protein: CASSSSRGQGHEQYF. DNA of the CDR3: TGTGCCAGCAGCTCCTCAAGAGGACAGGGCCACGAGCAGTACTTC. Filled out from reference TRBV5-4 and TRBJ2-7, the complete variable domain reads ETGVTQSPTHLIKTRGQQVTLRCSSQSGHNTVSWYQQALGQGPQFIFQYYREEENGRGNFPPRFSGLQFPNYSSELNVNALELDDSALYLCASSSSRGQGHEQYFGPGTRLTVT.

This clonotype has just a few counts. The chain uses TRBV7-9 and TRBJ1-2; 10 bases fit TRBD1. Germline V lookup: CDR1 SEHNR, CDR2 FQNEAQ (reference sequence). CDR3 size: 17 residues. Trimming cost V 5 bases and J 0 bases; bases outside gene matches: 9. The CDR3 region has the DNA TGTGCCAGCAGCAGCGGGACAGGGGTACAAACTAACTATGGCTACACCTTC. Its translation is CASSSGTGVQTNYGYTF. The variable domain in full, completed from reference TRBV7-9 and TRBJ1-2, reads DTGVSQNPRHKITKRGQNVTFRCDPISEHNRLYWYRQTLGQGPEFLTYFQNEAQLEKSRLLSDRFSAERPKGSFSTLEIQRTEQGDSAMYLCASSSGTGVQTNYGYTFGSGTRLTVV.

This clonotype was counted between two and nine times. The chain carries TRBV6-5 and TRBJ1-6; TRBD1 is a possible D gene (6 bases). The CDR3 contains 15 residues. Trimming cost V 3 bases and J 12 bases, with 18 bases left between them. Germline CDR1 is MNHEY and CDR2 is SVGAGI. CDR3 nucleotides: TGTGCCAGCAGTTATAGGGGGGGGGGAAAACGACCCCTCCACTTT. It codes for CASSYRGGGKRPLHF.

This clonotype was picked up a small number of times. The chain carries TRBV7-6 and TRBJ1-2; D not resolved. The CDR3 covers 12 residues. The V gene's germline CDR1 is SGHVS and CDR2 FNYEAQ. Trimming removed 2 bases at V and 9 bases at J, with 10 bases between. Here the CDR3 reads CASSLNQRSYTF. The CDR3 DNA follows: TGTGCCAGCAGCTTAAACCAGAGGAGCTACACCTTC.

The sample holds many counts of this clonotype. The gene calls are TRBV6-5 and TRBJ1-1, with D maybe TRBD1 (5 bases). Germline CDR1 MNHEY, CDR2 SVGAGI. The CDR3 totals 13 residues. V gave up 2 bases and J gave up 1 base, with 5 bases separating them. CDR3 sequence (DNA): TGTGCCAGCAGTTACGGGACGAACACTGAAGCTTTCTTT. As protein: CASSYGTNTEAFF.

The chain employs TRBV19 and TRBJ1-1; D might be TRBD1 (5 bases). This CDR3 is 13 amino acids long. Germline V gene sequence: CDR1 LNHDA, CDR2 SQIVND (reference sequence). Trimming removed 6 bases at V and 4 bases at J, with 12 bases between. CDR3 amino acids: CASSDGGATEAFF. CDR3 DNA sequence: TGTGCCAGTAGCGACGGCGGGGCCACTGAAGCTTTCTTT.

Many counts were recorded for this clonotype. The V call is TRBV6-5, the J call TRBJ2-1; D unresolved. This CDR3 is 15 amino acids long. Deletions cut 0 bases from V and 10 bases from J, with 16 bases between. CDR1 MNHEY and CDR2 SVGAGI come from the germline V gene. CDR3 coding DNA: TGTGCCAGCAGTTACTCGGGTCCGGGTCCAATCGAGCAGTTCTTC. This codes for CASSYSGPGPIEQFF.

The sample holds many counts of this clonotype. CDR3 sequence: CASSPAGGLNYEQYF. The CDR3 DNA follows: TGTGCCAGCAGCCCAGCTGGCGGACTGAACTACGAGCAGTACTTC. The chain has TRBV7-2 and TRBJ2-7; D might be TRBD2 (5 bases). This CDR3 has 15 amino acids. CDR1 and CDR2 from the germline V gene are SGHTA and FQGNSA. The V gene lost 5 bases and the J gene lost 3 bases, with 17 bases spanning the gap.

This clonotype has ten or more counts. CDR3 nucleotides: TGTGCCAGCAGTTCGGAGGACAGGGCCTTAGAGTTCTTC. Protein: CASSSEDRALEFF. This rearrangement joins TRBV2 to TRBJ2-1, with 8 bases that match TRBD1. V was clipped by 5 bases and J by 14 bases; unmatched bases: 11. The CDR3 sequence is 13 residues long. Germline CDR1 is SNHLY and CDR2 is FYNNEI. Filled out from reference TRBV2 and TRBJ2-1, the complete variable domain reads EPEVTQTPSHQVTQMGQEVILRCVPISNHLYFYWYRQILGQKVEFLVSFYNNEISEKSEIFDDQFSVERPDGSNFTLKIRSTKLEDSAMYFCASSSEDRALEFFGPGTRLTVL.

This clonotype has ten or more counts. The chain couples TRBV12-3 or TRBV12-4 to TRBJ2-1, with D possibly being TRBD1 (6 bases). The length of the CDR3 is 16 residues. The V end was cut by 5 bases, the J end by 0 bases, with 14 bases between. As DNA, the CDR3 is TGTGCCAGCAGTCCTGGGGGCAGCGGCTCCTACAATGAGCAGTTCTTC. Protein: CASSPGGSGSYNEQFF.

This clonotype was detected a few times. The chain carries TRBV7-8 and TRBJ2-1; 10 positions agree with TRBD2. J was trimmed by 4 bases and V by 3 bases; bases with no gene match: 6. The CDR3 is made up of 16 amino acids. CDR1 and CDR2 (germline): SGHVS, FQNEAQ. CDR3 residues: CASSFPGTSEYNEQFF. Written as DNA, the CDR3 is TGTGCCAGCAGCTTTCCCGGGACTAGCGAATACAATGAGCAGTTCTTC.

The V and J genes are TRBV2 and TRBJ2-1; D may correspond to TRBD1 or TRBD2 (5 bases each). V gave up 10 bases and J gave up 9 bases, with 13 bases separating them. The CDR3 sequence is 11 residues long. Germline assignment: CDR1 SNHLY and CDR2 FYNNEI. CDR3 protein: CANRSGSEQFF. In DNA form, the CDR3 reads TGTGCCAACAGGTCGGGAAGTGAGCAGTTCTTC. The full variable domain, rest sourced from reference TRBV2 and TRBJ2-1, is EPEVTQTPSHQVTQMGQEVILRCVPISNHLYFYWYRQILGQKVEFLVSFYNNEISEKSEIFDDQFSVERPDGSNFTLKIRSTKLEDSAMYFCANRSGSEQFFGPGTRLTVL.

This clonotype was picked up a small number of times. J is TRBJ2-1 and V is TRBV27; a weak D match, TRBD2 (6 bases). Trimming left V 4 bases short and J 3 bases short, with 16 bases between. CDR3 size: 16 residues. In germline, CDR1 is MNHEY, CDR2 SMNVEV (reference sequence). CDR3 DNA sequence: TGTGCCAGCAGTTCCGGAGGGGCCCCAATCTACAATGAGCAGTTCTTC. It codes for CASSSGGAPIYNEQFF.

At least ten counts were recorded for this clonotype. The CDR3 loop is CASGFSEQGNYGYTF. As DNA, the CDR3 is TGTGCTAGTGGTTTCTCTGAACAGGGAAACTATGGCTACACCTTC. V and J are TRBV12-5 and TRBJ1-2, with D possibly matching TRBD1 (6 bases). Looked up from germline, CDR1 is LGHNT and CDR2 is FRNRAP. Trimming shortened V by 3 bases and J by 2 bases, and 13 bases separated the two germline ends. CDR3 length: 15 residues. Full variable domain (missing parts from reference TRBV12-5 and TRBJ1-2): DARVTQTPRHKVTEMGQEVTMRCQPILGHNTVFWYRQTMMQGLELLAYFRNRAPLDDSGMPKDRFSAEMPDATLATLKIQPSEPRDSAVYFCASGFSEQGNYGYTFGSGTRLTVV.

There are a few counts of this clonotype. The V gene is TRBV12-3 or TRBV12-4, the J gene TRBJ2-7; D uncertain. The CDR3 has 14 residues. V was trimmed by 1 base and J by 2 bases, leaving 9 bases between them. The chain's CDR3 is CASSLGVATYEQYF. In nucleotides, the CDR3 is TGTGCCAGCAGTTTAGGCGTAGCCACCTACGAGCAGTACTTC.

Ten or more counts support this clonotype. In nucleotides, the CDR3 is TGTGCCAGCAGCTTATACCCTCGGTACTCCTACAATGAGCAGTTCTTC. This gives the protein CASSLYPRYSYNEQFF. The V gene is TRBV7-8, the J gene TRBJ2-1; D call uncertain. CDR3 length equals 16 residues. Germline CDR1 and CDR2: SGHVS and FQNEAQ. Trimming left V 2 bases short and J 0 bases short, with 11 bases between.

This chain connects TRBV21-1 to TRBJ1-5. TRBV21-1 has pseudogene status. The CDR3 is made up of 17 amino acids. The CDR3 region is CASSIYLGLPSNQPQHF. In DNA form, the CDR3 reads TGTGCCAGCAGCATATATCTGGGACTCCCTAGCAATCAGCCCCAGCATTTT.

The V and J genes are TRBV20-1 and TRBJ2-7, with TRBD1 identical over 11 bases. The CDR3 runs 15 residues. The V gene's germline CDR1 is DFQATT and CDR2 SNEGSKA (reference sequence). V was clipped by 5 bases and J by 7 bases; unmatched bases: 13. CDR3: CSAFPQDRGQGEQYF. The DNA of the CDR3 is TGCAGTGCTTTTCCGCAGGACAGGGGGCAGGGGGAGCAGTACTTC.

In DNA, the CDR3 is TGCAGTGCTAGAGATCCAAGGGTACGACCGAATGAGCAGTTCTTC. Protein product: CSARDPRVRPNEQFF. The V gene is TRBV20-1, the J gene TRBJ2-1; unclear D gene. This CDR3 spans 15 amino acids. V lost 0 bases to trimming and J lost 7 bases, with 16 bases between them. Per germline, CDR1 DFQATT and CDR2 SNEGSKA (reference sequence).

This clonotype was counted only a few times. This chain uses TRBV3-1 with TRBJ2-7, with D perhaps assigned TRBD1 or TRBD2 (6 bases each). The CDR3 totals 14 residues. The germline V and J ends were trimmed by 3 bases and 6 bases, with 15 bases remaining between them. Germline values: CDR1 LGHDT, CDR2 YNNKEL (reference sequence). This CDR3 is CASSHSRGDGEQYF. For the CDR3, the DNA is TGTGCCAGCAGCCACTCAAGGGGGGATGGCGAGCAGTACTTC.

The CDR3 sequence: CSVPGVGGGEQFF. The CDR3 coding sequence is TGCAGCGTACCAGGCGTGGGGGGTGGGGAGCAGTTCTTC. The genes are TRBV29-1 and TRBJ2-1, with D possibly TRBD2 on 6 matching bases. This CDR3 spans 13 amino acids. With 6 bases removed from V and 10 bases from J, the gap between germline ends came to 19 bases. Germline-derived CDR1 and CDR2 are SQVTM and ANQGSEA.

The chain carries TRBV9 and TRBJ1-2, with TRBD1 identical over 7 bases. J gave up 0 bases and V 3 bases, and 5 bases lay outside the gene matches. Germline loops: CDR1 SGDLS, CDR2 YYNGEE. CDR3 length equals 15 residues. In DNA, the CDR3 is TGTGCCAGCAGCGCCTCGACAGGGACTAACTATGGCTACACCTTC. This translates into CASSASTGTNYGYTF.

In its sample, this clonotype was seen many times. The genes are TRBV14 and TRBJ2-1; D could derive from TRBD1 or TRBD2 (5 bases each). Germline CDR1 reads SGHDN; CDR2 reads FVKESK. This CDR3 has 15 residues. Trimming shortened V by 3 bases and J by 9 bases, and 18 bases separated the two germline ends. CDR3 nucleotide sequence: TGTGCCAGCAGCCAGACCTCGGGGACCGAGGGTGAGCAGTTCTTC. Translating gives CASSQTSGTEGEQFF.

The sample holds many counts of this clonotype. The chain is built from TRBV18 and TRBJ2-3; no reliable D call. CDR3 length: 12 amino acids. Germline V gives CDR1 KGHSH, CDR2 LQKENI. V dropped 0 bases and J dropped 9 bases, with 7 bases sitting between them. The CDR3 nucleotides read TGTGCCAGCTCACCACCTTACGACACGCAGTATTTT. It is translated as CASSPPYDTQYF.

This clonotype has ten or more counts. The chain combines TRBV20-1 with TRBJ2-1, with TRBD2 matching 11 bases. V trimming: 3 bases; J trimming: 5 bases; junction bases outside the gene matches: 6. The CDR3 is 15 residues long. CDR1 DFQATT and CDR2 SNEGSKA come from the germline V gene (reference sequence). The CDR3 sequence is CSASKLAGENNEQFF. The CDR3 DNA follows: TGCAGTGCTAGTAAACTAGCGGGGGAAAACAATGAGCAGTTCTTC.

The chain has TRBV19 and TRBJ2-7; the match to TRBD1 covers 8 bases. CDR1 is LNHDA and CDR2 is SQIVND in the germline V gene (reference sequence). The J segment lost 9 bases and the V segment lost 10 bases, leaving 17 bases of the junction unmatched. This CDR3 contains 14 residues. The CDR3 spells CATKFRTGRQRQYF. The CDR3 nucleotides read TGTGCCACCAAGTTCCGGACAGGGCGCCAGCGGCAGTACTTC.